The next 5 T cell receptor beta chains were all read from a single sample in a study of response to subunit inactivated influenza vaccine. TCRdb itself ran the RT-PCR reads through MiXCR, one entry per CDR3 protein. The table shows approximately 300,000 distinct CDR3 sequences, with 20% to 25% occurring only once. Sequencing was performed on PBMCs from blood, taken approximately 22 months after vaccination. Receptor source: a man aged 50 to 69 who received an inactivated influenza vaccine.

This clonotype was seen many times. The rearrangement links TRBV6-1 to TRBJ1-1, with 8 bases fitting TRBD1. J gave up 3 bases and V 6 bases, and 3 bases lay outside the gene matches. The CDR3 has 13 amino acids. Germline assignment: CDR1 MNHNS and CDR2 SASEGT. The CDR3 region is CASRRQGYTEAFF. The CDR3 DNA sequence: TGTGCCAGCAGGAGACAGGGGTACACTGAAGCTTTCTTT.

This clonotype was picked up a small number of times. The V call is TRBV11-2, the J call TRBJ1-2; D gene uncertain. The germline V gene has CDR1 SGHAT and CDR2 FQNNGV. The CDR3 runs to 15 residues. V gave up 4 bases and J gave up 6 bases, with 18 bases separating them. The CDR3 sequence: CASSSLTPAQHGYTF. The CDR3 nucleotides read TGTGCCAGCAGCTCCCTGACACCCGCTCAACATGGCTACACCTTC.

This clonotype was detected many times. The chain employs TRBV10-3 and TRBJ1-1; no firm D call. Trimming left V 8 bases short and J 3 bases short, with 13 bases between. The length of the CDR3 is 13 residues. Germline loops: CDR1 ENHRY, CDR2 SYGVKD. The CDR3 region is CAIRNKVDTEAFF. In DNA, the CDR3 is TGTGCCATCCGAAACAAGGTGGACACTGAAGCTTTCTTT.

The rearrangement joins TRBV24-1 to TRBJ2-6; TRBD1 matches 7 bases. The junction had 2 bases not matched to a gene; V was cut back by 2 bases and J by 8 bases. The CDR3 is 14 amino acids. Germline V lookup: CDR1 KGHDR, CDR2 SFDVKD. CDR3 amino acids: CATSDYRGTNVLTF. CDR3 DNA sequence: TGTGCCACCAGTGATTACAGGGGTACCAACGTCCTGACTTTC.

The rearrangement joins TRBV20-1 to TRBJ1-1; D unresolved. Trimming cost V 1 base and J 2 bases, with 11 bases left between them. Germline V gene data show CDR1 as DFQATT and CDR2 as SNEGSKA (reference sequence). This CDR3 is built from 14 residues. Here the CDR3 reads CSARAPGFNTEAFF. CDR3 bases: TGCAGTGCTAGAGCCCCTGGATTCAACACTGAAGCTTTCTTT.